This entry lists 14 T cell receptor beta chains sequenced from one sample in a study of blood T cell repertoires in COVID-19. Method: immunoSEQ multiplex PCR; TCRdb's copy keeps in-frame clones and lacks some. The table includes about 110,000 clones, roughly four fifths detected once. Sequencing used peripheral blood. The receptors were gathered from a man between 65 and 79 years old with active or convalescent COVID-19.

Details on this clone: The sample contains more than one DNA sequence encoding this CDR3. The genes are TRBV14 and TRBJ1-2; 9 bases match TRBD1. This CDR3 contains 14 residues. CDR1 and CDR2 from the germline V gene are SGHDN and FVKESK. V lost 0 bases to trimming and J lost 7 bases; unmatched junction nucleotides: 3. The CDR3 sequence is CASSQDRQGGGYTF. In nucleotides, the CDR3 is TGTGCCAGCAGCCAAGATCGACAGGGGGGTGGCTACACCTTC.

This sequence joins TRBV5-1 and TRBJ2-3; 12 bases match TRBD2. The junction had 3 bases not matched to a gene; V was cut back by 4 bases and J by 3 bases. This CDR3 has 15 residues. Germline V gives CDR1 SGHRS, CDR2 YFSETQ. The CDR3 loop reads CASSILAGGTDTQYF. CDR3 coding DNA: TGCGCCAGCAGCATACTAGCGGGGGGAACAGATACGCAGTATTTT. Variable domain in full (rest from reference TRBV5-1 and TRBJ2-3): KAGVTQTPRYLIKTRGQQVTLSCSPISGHRSVSWYQQTPGQGLQFLFEYFSETQRNKGNFPGRFSGRQFSNSRSEMNVSTLELGDSALYLCASSILAGGTDTQYFGPGTRLTVL.

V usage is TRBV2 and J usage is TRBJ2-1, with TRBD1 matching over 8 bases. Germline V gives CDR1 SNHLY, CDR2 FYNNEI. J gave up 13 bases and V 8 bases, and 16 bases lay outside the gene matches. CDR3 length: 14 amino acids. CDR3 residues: CASFFGQGQMKQFF. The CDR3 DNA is TGTGCCAGCTTCTTCGGACAGGGCCAAATGAAACAGTTCTTC.

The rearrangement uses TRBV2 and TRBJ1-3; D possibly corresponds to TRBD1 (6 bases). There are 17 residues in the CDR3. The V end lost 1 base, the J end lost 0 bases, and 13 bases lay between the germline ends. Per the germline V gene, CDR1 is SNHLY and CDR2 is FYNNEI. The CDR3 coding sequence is TGTGCCAGCAGTGAAGGAGGGGCAGGGGACTCTGGAAACACCATATATTTT. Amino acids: CASSEGGAGDSGNTIYF.

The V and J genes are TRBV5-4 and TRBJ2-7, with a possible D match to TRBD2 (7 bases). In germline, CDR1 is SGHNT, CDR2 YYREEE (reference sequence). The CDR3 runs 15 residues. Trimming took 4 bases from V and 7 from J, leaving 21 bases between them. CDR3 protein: CASSPDGGPYAEQYF. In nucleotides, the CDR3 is TGTGCCAGCAGCCCGGACGGGGGGCCGTACGCGGAGCAGTACTTC.

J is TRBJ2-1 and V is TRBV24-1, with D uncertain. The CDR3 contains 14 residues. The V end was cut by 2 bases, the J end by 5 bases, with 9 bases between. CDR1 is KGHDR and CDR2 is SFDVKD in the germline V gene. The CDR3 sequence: CATSDSQAHNEQFF. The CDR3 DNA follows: TGTGCCACCAGTGATTCCCAGGCCCACAATGAGCAGTTCTTC.

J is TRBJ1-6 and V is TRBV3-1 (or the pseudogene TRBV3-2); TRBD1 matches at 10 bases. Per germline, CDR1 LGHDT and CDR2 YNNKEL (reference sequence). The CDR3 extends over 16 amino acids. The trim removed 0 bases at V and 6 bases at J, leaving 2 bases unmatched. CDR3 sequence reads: CASSQDGTGANSPLHF. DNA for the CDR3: TGTGCCAGCAGCCAAGACGGGACAGGGGCTAATTCACCCCTCCACTTT.

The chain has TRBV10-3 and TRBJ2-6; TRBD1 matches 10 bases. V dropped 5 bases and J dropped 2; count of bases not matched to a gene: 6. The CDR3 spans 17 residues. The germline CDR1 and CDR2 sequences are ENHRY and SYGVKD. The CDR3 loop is CAISQTTGGTGANVLTF. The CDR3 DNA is TGTGCCATCAGTCAGACGACAGGGGGCACTGGGGCCAACGTCCTGACTTTC.

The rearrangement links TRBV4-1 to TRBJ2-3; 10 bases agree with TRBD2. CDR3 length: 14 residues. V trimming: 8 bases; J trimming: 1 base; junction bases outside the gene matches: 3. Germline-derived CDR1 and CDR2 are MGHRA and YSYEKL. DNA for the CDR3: TGCGCCAGCGGTCTAGCGGGAGGCACAGATACGCAGTATTTT. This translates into CASGLAGGTDTQYF.

The CDR3 protein is CASSPDSDPYEQYF. The CDR3 DNA follows: TGTGCCAGCAGTCCCGACAGCGACCCCTACGAGCAGTACTTC. This rearrangement joins TRBV9 to TRBJ2-7; D might be TRBD1 (5 bases). The CDR3 sequence is 14 residues long. With 5 bases removed from V and 2 bases from J, the gap between germline ends came to 14 bases. Germline CDR1 is SGDLS and CDR2 is YYNGEE.

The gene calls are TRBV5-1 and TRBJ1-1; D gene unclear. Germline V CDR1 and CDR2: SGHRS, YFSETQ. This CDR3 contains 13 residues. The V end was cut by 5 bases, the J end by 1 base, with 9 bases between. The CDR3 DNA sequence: TGCGCCAGCAGTAGGAGAGAGAACACTGAAGCTTTCTTT. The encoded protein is CASSRRENTEAFF.

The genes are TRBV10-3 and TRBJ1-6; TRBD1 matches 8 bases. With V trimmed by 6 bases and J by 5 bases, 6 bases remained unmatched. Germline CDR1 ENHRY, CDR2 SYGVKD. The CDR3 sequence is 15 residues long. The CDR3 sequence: CAIRTGEGNNSPLHF. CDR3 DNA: TGTGCCATCAGGACAGGGGAAGGCAATAATTCACCCCTCCACTTT.

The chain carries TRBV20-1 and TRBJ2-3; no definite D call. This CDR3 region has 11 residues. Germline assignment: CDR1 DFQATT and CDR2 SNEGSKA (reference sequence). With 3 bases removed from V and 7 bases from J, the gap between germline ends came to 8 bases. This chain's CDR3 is CSASQIYTQYF. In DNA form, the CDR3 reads TGCAGTGCTAGTCAGATATATACGCAGTATTTT.

CDR3 DNA sequence: TGTGCCAGCAATATAGACAGGGCCCAGCCCCAGCATTTT. Its protein is CASNIDRAQPQHF. The chain uses TRBV6-6 and TRBJ1-5; 7 bases line up with TRBD1. V lost 7 bases to trimming and J lost 7 bases; unmatched junction nucleotides: 7. From germline, CDR1 is MNHNY and CDR2 SVGAGI (reference sequence). CDR3 length: 13 amino acids.